The following is a T cell receptor beta chain sequence with its context. Its recognized antigen is unknown. No much larger clone exists at a distance of one base, and base qualities are not known. The sample comes from a study of cytotoxic CD8 clonotypes in ibrutinib-treated CLL (dated by TCRdb to about 2021). In the study overall: The cohort included approximately 15 treatment-naive and eleven to twelve relapsed/refractory patients; 17 were IGHV unmutated. Responses were partial in approximately 24 patients and complete in 2; after median roughly 69 months follow-up, about 14 stayed in remission and about twelve progressed. Samples at response were collected after a median of about 11 months of treatment, with a range of about 6 to 40 months. An average of roughly 250,000 productive templates and 80,000 to 95,000 productive rearrangements was obtained per sample. Longitudinal samples were available for about 30% of the roughly 90 trial participants. Cryopreserved peripheral blood mononuclear cells were collected before treatment, at response, and at either disease progression or sustained remission. General conclusions and limits of the study: Lymph node repertoires were not examined, and the timing of sampling was not matched between patients in sustained remission and those whose disease progressed. Public clonotypes were found to be uncommon and were observed to contract or remain stable during treatment; the increase in clonality was shown to reflect expansion of private clonotypes at ibrutinib response. At ibrutinib response clonality went up, during sustained remission it held steady, and at progression it dropped back toward baseline. Baseline clonality was found to be higher than that of age-matched healthy donors and was strongly correlated with circulating CD8+ T-cell counts.

On a MiSeq, deep resolution sequencing aimed for a depth between 1 in 1 million and 1 in 200,000 T cells, with each clonotype covered approximately 9.2x on average. TCR beta libraries were generated with the immunoSEQ hsTCRB Kit. In the original analysis: Data were analyzed with ImmunoSEQ Data Assistant and ImmunoSEQ Analyzer, with V, D and J genes assigned per IMGT definitions. Clonality, which ranges from 0 to 1, was calculated by subtracting the normalized Shannon entropy of productive rearrangement frequencies from one. Only overrepresented clonotypes making up at least 0.05% of the repertoire of each patient were included in the public clonotype analysis. About a dozen age-matched healthy donor repertoires from immuneACCESS served as clonality controls. In its TCRdb copy, this immuneACCESS table keeps in-frame sequences only and misses some clones. Where compared with another copy, unresolved V genes explain less than half of these, and the others have no known cause. The V and J calls and clone size are taken from that table; D and trimming were inferred from the DNA. For this sample there are approximately 330,000 clones; 70% to 80% appear just once. Of the sample, roughly 7% is held by the ten largest clones.

The CDR3 runs 15 residues from the cysteine to the phenylalanine. The CDR3 DNA has 45 bases and is translated from base 1. V trim: 3 bases; J trim: 4 bases; unmatched bases: 5. Per the germline V gene (reference sequence), MNHEY is the CDR1 and SMNVEV is the CDR2. For TCR beta library preparation, about 2.2 micrograms of genomic DNA was extracted from cryopreserved PBMCs. Longitudinal blood samples from CLL patients receiving ibrutinib monotherapy were subjected to high-throughput TCR beta sequencing. The patients took part in an open-label, single-center phase 2 trial of ibrutinib monotherapy. The sample in question was PBMCs, obtained before ibrutinib treatment. This clonotype was sampled from a human donor with chronic lymphocytic leukemia. Rearrangement joined TRBV27 to TRBJ2-3, with TRBD1 matching 9 junction bases. The CDR3 sequence is CASSFRTGVADTQYF. The nucleotide sequence is given as TGTGCCAGCAGTTTCCGGACAGGGGTGGCAGATACGCAGTATTTT.